This record covers a single T cell receptor (beta chain). What it recognizes is unknown. The naive CD8 population came from CD45RO-negative cells selected for CCR7, without terminally differentiated effector memory CD45RA+ cells. Deletions cut 0 bases from V and 1 base from J, with 15 bases between. Germline assignment: CDR1 SQVTM and CDR2 ANQGSEA. The CDR3 consists of 16 residues. The data stem from a study of shared clonotypes between healthy human individuals. Study summary: Sampling drew on donors who were two women and a few men aged 18 to 49. Study-wide points: An anticipated effect of sequencing depth on clonotype sharing among donors was recognized. When compared with the clonotypes that were shared by all four sorted-subset donors, the non-shared clonotypes turned out to have lower generation probabilities.

Assay used: immunoSEQ multiplex PCR; TCRdb lists only in-frame clones, some missing. Here the sample spans millions of clones, under 95% being singletons. Sequenced material: naive CD8+ T cells from PBMCs. The chain employs TRBV29-1 and TRBJ1-1, with D possibly matching TRBD1 (5 bases). This TCR came from a man younger than 35 in good health. Some clones in this sample may be carry-over from other donors' samples. The CDR3 sequence is CSVEDSTGTQNTEAFF. CDR3 nucleotides: TGCAGCGTTGAAGATAGTACCGGGACCCAGAACACTGAAGCTTTCTTT.